The 24 T cell receptor beta chains given below trace back to one sample, sequenced in a study of blood T cell repertoires in COVID-19. Clones were sequenced by immunoSEQ multiplex PCR, and TCRdb holds only the in-frame ones, with some missing. This sample has 450,000 or so clones; around 90% occur once, and the top ten carry roughly 0.78%. Sequences were obtained from peripheral blood. The receptor set was obtained from a man younger than 30 with COVID-19, enrolled during active disease.

The chain uses TRBV7-9 and TRBJ2-3; 9 bases map to TRBD1. V lost 2 bases, J lost 5 bases, and 14 bases stayed unmatched. The CDR3 has 18 amino acids. CDR1 is SEHNR and CDR2 is FQNEAQ in the germline V gene (reference sequence). CDR3 region: CASSLYHTGTGTIDTQYF. The CDR3 DNA follows: TGTGCCAGCAGCTTATATCACACCGGGACAGGGACAATAGATACGCAGTATTTT.

This sequence joins TRBV27 and TRBJ2-4; D is possibly TRBD2 (5 bases). CDR1 is MNHEY, CDR2 SMNVEV, per germline (reference sequence). With 2 bases removed from V and 8 bases from J, the gap between germline ends came to 16 bases. The CDR3 has 15 amino acids. The CDR3 sequence: CASSLAAGVSDIQYF. In nucleotides, the CDR3 is TGTGCCAGCAGTTTAGCGGCCGGGGTTTCGGACATTCAGTACTTC.

This clone occurred once. The chain uses TRBV2 and TRBJ2-2, with 8 bases fitting TRBD1. V gave up 5 bases and J gave up 4 bases; unmatched junction bases: 6. This CDR3 region has 15 residues. Germline values: CDR1 SNHLY, CDR2 FYNNEI. This CDR3 reads CASSPDRGRTGELFF. CDR3 sequence (DNA): TGTGCCAGCAGTCCAGACAGGGGACGCACCGGGGAGCTGTTTTTT. Complete variable domain (other parts from reference TRBV2 and TRBJ2-2): EPEVTQTPSHQVTQMGQEVILRCVPISNHLYFYWYRQILGQKVEFLVSFYNNEISEKSEIFDDQFSVERPDGSNFTLKIRSTKLEDSAMYFCASSPDRGRTGELFFGEGSRLTVL.

This clone was detected only once. V and J are TRBV7-6 and TRBJ2-2, with TRBD1 as a possible D gene (6 bases). CDR3 length: 10 residues. Germline V gene data show CDR1 as SGHVS and CDR2 as FNYEAQ. Trimming left V 11 bases short and J 6 bases short, with 7 bases between. CDR3 in amino acids: CAGGSGELFF. Written as DNA, the CDR3 is TGTGCCGGGGGCTCCGGGGAGCTGTTTTTT.

This clone was observed once. The CDR3 protein is CASQGAERAFF. CDR3 nucleotide sequence: TGTGCCAGCCAGGGGGCAGAAAGAGCTTTCTTT. This chain links TRBV6-5 with TRBJ1-1, with TRBD1 matching 8 bases. Germline-derived CDR1 and CDR2 are MNHEY and SVGAGI. The length of the CDR3 is 11 residues. V lost 8 bases, J lost 10 bases, and 6 bases stayed unmatched.

The chain couples TRBV19 to TRBJ1-4; TRBD1 agrees at 9 bases. The CDR3 has 14 amino acids. Germline-derived CDR1 and CDR2 are LNHDA and SQIVND (reference sequence). J lost 7 bases, V lost 4 bases, and 4 bases had no gene match. The DNA of the CDR3 is TGTGCCAGTAGTACACAGGGGGCTATTGAAAAACTGTTTTTT. Its protein product is CASSTQGAIEKLFF.

This clone has a single count. V gene TRBV5-1 combines with J gene TRBJ2-7; TRBD2 agrees at 9 bases. Germline V CDR1 and CDR2: SGHRS, YFSETQ. The CDR3 spans 15 residues. Germline trimming cut 2 bases from V and 4 bases from J; bases unmatched to any gene: 7. As DNA, the CDR3 is TGCGCCAGCAGCTTAGTAGCGGGAGAGCAGTACGAGCAGTACTTC. Residues: CASSLVAGEQYEQYF.

The rearrangement links TRBV15 to TRBJ1-3; D is ambiguous. The CDR3 is made up of 15 amino acids. V lost 2 bases to trimming and J lost 0 bases, with 8 bases between them. Germline-derived CDR1 and CDR2 are LNHNV and YYDKDF (reference sequence). The CDR3 region has the DNA TGTGCCACCAGCAGAAGACGGGACTCTGGAAACACCATATATTTT. This gives the protein CATSRRRDSGNTIYF. Based on the CDR3 plus reference TRBV15 and TRBJ1-3, the full variable domain is DAMVIQNPRYQVTQFGKPVTLSCSQTLNHNVMYWYQQKSSQAPKLLFHYYDKDFNNEADTPDNFQSRRPNTSFCFLDIRSPGLGDTAMYLCATSRRRDSGNTIYFGEGSWLTVV.

The chain recombines TRBV5-4 with TRBJ1-6, with D possibly being TRBD1 (6 bases). This CDR3 is built from 14 residues. Germline values: CDR1 SGHNT, CDR2 YYREEE (reference sequence). The V end lost 1 base, the J end lost 10 bases, and 12 bases lay between the germline ends. CDR3 region: CASSLTGRGSPLHF. The DNA of the CDR3 is TGTGCCAGCAGCTTGACAGGGAGAGGGTCACCCCTCCACTTT.

J is TRBJ1-2 and V is TRBV7-9; TRBD1 aligns across 9 bases. The length of the CDR3 is 15 residues. The V gene end was trimmed by 3 bases and the J gene end by 4 bases; junction bases not matched to a gene: 6. Per the germline V gene, CDR1 is SEHNR and CDR2 is FQNEAQ (reference sequence). The CDR3 here is CASSFRDREGYGYTF. Written as DNA, the CDR3 is TGTGCCAGCAGCTTTAGGGACAGGGAGGGCTATGGCTACACCTTC.

The rearrangement joins TRBV7-9 to TRBJ2-1, with TRBD1 matching 7 bases. Trimming cost V 4 bases and J 7 bases; bases outside gene matches: 1. The CDR3 sequence is 12 residues long. CDR1 is SEHNR and CDR2 is FQNEAQ in the germline V gene (reference sequence). The CDR3 loop reads CASSYRGNEQFF. CDR3 nucleotide sequence: TGTGCCAGCAGCTACAGGGGTAATGAGCAGTTCTTC.

The chain links TRBV5-1 to TRBJ2-2, with 7 bases matching TRBD2. Germline lookup yields CDR1 SGHRS and CDR2 YFSETQ. After removal of 1 base from V and 6 bases from J, the junction contained 12 bases not matched to a gene. There are 17 residues in the CDR3. CDR3 nucleotide sequence: TGCGCCAGCAGCTTGCCCACCCTGGCGGGAGAGTCCGGGGAGCTGTTTTTT. It is translated as CASSLPTLAGESGELFF.

The gene calls are TRBV30 and TRBJ1-2, with D tentatively TRBD1 (5 bases). Trimming removed 3 bases at V and 8 bases at J, with 19 bases between. This CDR3 comprises 14 residues. The germline gives CDR1 GTSNPN, CDR2 SVGIG (reference sequence). DNA of the CDR3: TGTGCCTGGAGATTAAATCAGGGAAGTGTCGGCTACACCTTC. Its protein product is CAWRLNQGSVGYTF.

This clone was counted once. The gene calls are TRBV13 and TRBJ2-3, with 12 bases fitting TRBD2. Germline V gives CDR1 PRHDT, CDR2 FYEKMQ (reference sequence). CDR3 length: 14 residues. The V gene end was trimmed by 5 bases and the J gene end by 10 bases; junction bases not matched to a gene: 7. The CDR3: CASSPRTSGTSQYF. As DNA, the CDR3 is TGTGCCAGCAGCCCGCGGACTAGCGGGACGTCGCAGTATTTT.

The chain combines TRBV6-1 with TRBJ1-3; 9 bases line up with TRBD1. Unmatched junction bases numbered 5, after V lost 3 bases and J lost 8 bases. Per the germline V gene, CDR1 is MNHNS and CDR2 is SASEGT. The CDR3 is 14 amino acids. DNA for the CDR3: TGTGCCAGCAGTGACGGGACAGGGATTGACACCATATATTTT. The encoded protein is CASSDGTGIDTIYF.

The chain employs TRBV7-8 and TRBJ2-1, with D possibly TRBD1 on 6 matching bases. CDR1 and CDR2 (germline): SGHVS, FQNEAQ. The V end was cut by 5 bases, the J end by 1 base, with 15 bases between. CDR3 length equals 16 residues. This CDR3 is CASSPRQVPSYNEQFF. The CDR3 DNA reads TGTGCCAGCAGCCCCCGACAGGTCCCGTCCTACAATGAGCAGTTCTTC.

The CDR3 loop is CASSFEQFMEQYF. CDR3 nucleotides: TGTGCCAGCAGCTTCGAACAGTTTATGGAGCAGTACTTC. The chain combines TRBV5-4 with TRBJ2-7; the D is unclear. CDR3 length: 13 residues. Trimming shortened V by 2 bases and J by 7 bases, and 13 bases separated the two germline ends. Germline V CDR1 and CDR2: SGHNT, YYREEE (reference sequence).

The J gene is TRBJ2-3, the V gene TRBV11-1; D not certain. The CDR3 covers 15 residues. Looked up from germline, CDR1 is SGHAT and CDR2 is FQDESV (reference sequence). Trimming removed 1 base from V and 2 bases from J, with 10 bases in between. In DNA, the CDR3 is TGTGCCAGCAGCTTAGGGCGCGGCTACACAGATACGCAGTATTTT. Its protein is CASSLGRGYTDTQYF.

The chain couples TRBV19 to TRBJ1-5; 10 bases are a match to TRBD1. The V and J ends lost 3 bases and 4 bases, in that order; junction bases with no gene match: 3. Germline V lookup: CDR1 LNHDA, CDR2 SQIVND (reference sequence). This CDR3 is 15 amino acids long. CDR3 DNA sequence: TGTGCCAGTAGTATGGGACAGGGGAATAATCAGCCCCAGCATTTT. It translates to CASSMGQGNNQPQHF.

The gene calls are TRBV5-6 and TRBJ1-5, with D perhaps matching TRBD1 (6 bases). Germline-derived CDR1 and CDR2 are SGHDT and YYEEEE. This CDR3 is 17 amino acids long. The ends were cut back, 1 base at V and 1 base at J, with 15 bases in the middle. The CDR3 bases are TGTGCCAGCAGCTTGTTAGGGGGGGAAAGAAGCAATCAGCCCCAGCATTTT. Amino acids: CASSLLGGERSNQPQHF.

V usage is TRBV10-2 and J usage is TRBJ1-2, with TRBD1 identical over 7 bases. The CDR3 covers 16 residues. The ends lost 2 bases at V and 0 bases at J; junction bases unmatched: 6. In germline, CDR1 is WSHSY, CDR2 SAAADI. The CDR3 bases are TGCGCCAGCAGTGAGAACAGGGGATCGGCTAACTATGGCTACACCTTC. Its translation: CASSENRGSANYGYTF.

The V gene is TRBV19, the J gene TRBJ2-1; 10 positions match TRBD2. Looked up from germline, CDR1 is LNHDA and CDR2 is SQIVND (reference sequence). V trimming: 1 base; J trimming: 7 bases; junction bases outside the gene matches: 7. The CDR3 is made up of 16 amino acids. The CDR3 DNA reads as TGTGCCAGTAGTATAGGGCCTAGCGGGAGAGGTAATGAGCAGTTCTTC. Its translation is CASSIGPSGRGNEQFF.

This chain's CDR3 is CASNRVYPGKSGDEQFF. DNA for the CDR3: TGTGCCAGCAACCGAGTCTACCCGGGAAAGAGTGGAGATGAGCAGTTCTTC. The chain has TRBV7-9 and TRBJ2-1; weak D call: TRBD2 (5 bases). This CDR3 is built from 17 residues. V was shortened by 7 bases and J by 8 bases, with 27 bases between the two germline ends. Germline V gene lookup returns CDR1 SEHNR and CDR2 FQNEAQ (reference sequence). The whole variable domain, filled in from reference TRBV7-9 and TRBJ2-1, reads DTGVSQNPRHKITKRGQNVTFRCDPISEHNRLYWYRQTLGQGPEFLTYFQNEAQLEKSRLLSDRFSAERPKGSFSTLEIQRTEQGDSAMYLCASNRVYPGKSGDEQFFGPGTRLTVL.

The chain recombines TRBV6-5 with TRBJ1-2; 7 bases agree with TRBD1. Germline V gives CDR1 MNHEY, CDR2 SVGAGI. The CDR3 sequence is 15 residues long. Trimming at V came to 6 bases and at J to 4 bases, leaving 11 bases not matched to a gene. The CDR3 DNA sequence: TGTGCCAGCAGCGTTGGACAGGTTGGAGGCTATGGCTACACCTTC. Its protein is CASSVGQVGGYGYTF.